This T cell receptor beta chain was sequenced in a study of blood T cell repertoires in COVID-19. The wider study: The United States, Italy and Spain provided the acute and convalescent COVID-19 samples. In each case, the material was cDNA or gDNA derived from T cells, B-cell-depleted T cells, or PBMCs.

Followed longitudinally, the Seattle patients had been enrolled during active infection. In the original workflow: Amplifying reference gene primers gave estimates of nucleated cell counts. The table came from immunoSEQ multiplex PCR; TCRdb's copy has only in-frame clones and leaves some out. V, J and clone size derive from that table, while D and trimming were established from the DNA sequence. This table holds 250,000 to 350,000 clones, about 85% found once. This clonotype was sampled from a human donor with COVID-19, enrolled during active disease. The donor label of this sample is uncertain. The material sequenced was peripheral blood.

As DNA, the CDR3 is TGTGCCAGCTCACCAGAGCCCCGTCCAACTAATGAAAAACTGTTTTTT. It specifies CASSPEPRPTNEKLFF. V usage is TRBV18 and J usage is TRBJ1-4; D gene unclear. Trimming took off 2 bases at V and 0 bases at J, with 10 bases between the two ends. Germline CDR1 KGHSH, CDR2 LQKENI. This CDR3 is built from 16 residues. The whole variable domain, filled in from reference TRBV18 and TRBJ1-4, reads NAGVMQNPRHLVRRRGQEARLRCSPMKGHSHVYWYRQLPEEGLKFMVYLQKENIIDESGMPKERFSAEFPKEGPSILRIQQVVRGDSAAYFCASSPEPRPTNEKLFFGSGTQLSVL.